The rows below give T cell receptor beta chains drawn from one sample of a study of beta chain features in type 1 diabetes. Sequencing used immunoSEQ multiplex PCR; TCRdb keeps in-frame clones, though not all of them. Of about 710,000 clones detected, 11% to 15% appear once; the ten largest clones hold 0.03% to 0.045%. The sample consisted of naive CD4+ T cells from blood. These receptors were collected from a man younger than 35 with type 1 diabetes. CDR3s include the opening cysteine and the closing phenylalanine or tryptophan. D genes are given only for firm matches. Some rows mark clone size as missing; the rest say once, few, many or name a class of expanded clone.

V	size	D	J	CDR3	DNA
TRBV27	-	TRBD1	TRBJ2-7	CASRPQGYGDEQYF	TGTGCCAGCAGGCCACAGGGGTACGGCGACGAGCAGTACTTC
TRBV6-5	-	-	TRBJ2-2	CASSYRRGLNTGELFF	TGTGCCAGCAGTTACAGGAGGGGGCTTAACACCGGGGAGCTGTTTTTT
TRBV7-2	-	-	TRBJ2-7	CASSWLGSSYEQYF	TGTGCCAGCAGCTGGCTGGGCAGCTCCTACGAGCAGTACTTC
TRBV30	few	TRBD1	TRBJ2-2	CAWSPWTGDGELFF	TGTGCCTGGAGTCCGTGGACAGGGGACGGGGAGCTGTTTTTT
TRBV29-1	few	-	TRBJ1-2	CSVEPLPTGYGYTF	TGCAGCGTTGAGCCGCTCCCCACCGGCTATGGCTACACCTTC
TRBV4-2	few	-	TRBJ2-2	CASSPLFVSGTGELFF	TGTGCCAGCAGCCCGTTGTTTGTTAGTGGGACCGGGGAGCTGTTTTTT
TRBV18	-	-	TRBJ2-7	CASSPPIVYEQYF	TGTGCCAGCTCACCCCCCATTGTCTACGAGCAGTACTTC
TRBV2	few	-	TRBJ1-2	CASSGQGQNGYTF	TGTGCCAGCAGTGGGCAGGGGCAGAATGGCTACACCTTC
TRBV5-1	-	-	TRBJ2-7	CASSQSSYEQYF	TGCGCCAGCAGCCAATCATCCTACGAGCAGTACTTC
TRBV21-1	few	-	TRBJ2-1	CASSKRVAGAYNEQFF	TGTGCCAGCAGCAAAAGGGTAGCGGGAGCCTACAATGAGCAGTTCTTC
TRBV2	-	TRBD1	TRBJ1-5	CASSGDRGDQPQHF	TGTGCCAGCAGTGGAGACAGGGGGGATCAGCCCCAGCATTTT
TRBV7-7	few	TRBD2	TRBJ2-3	CASSLAGADTQYF	TGTGCTAGCAGCTTAGCGGGAGCAGATACGCAGTATTTT
TRBV7-9	-	-	TRBJ1-2	CASSLGMGYGYTF	TGTGCCAGCAGCTTGGGAATGGGCTATGGCTACACCTTC
TRBV30	few	-	TRBJ1-2	CAAGGLLLGGYTF	TGTGCCGCGGGGGGGCTCCTCCTAGGAGGCTACACCTTC
TRBV9	-	-	TRBJ2-5	CASSVGQWETQYF	TGTGCCAGCAGCGTCGGCCAATGGGAGACCCAGTACTTC
TRBV18	-	-	TRBJ1-6	CASSPMAGRNSPLHF	TGTGCCAGCTCACCAATGGCGGGCCGAAATTCACCCCTCCACTTT
TRBV7-3	few	-	TRBJ1-1	CASSRGGARTEAFF	TGTGCCAGCAGCCGCGGAGGAGCGCGTACTGAAGCTTTCTTT
TRBV4-2	few	TRBD2	TRBJ2-1	CASSQVLASGNDEQFF	TGTGCCAGCAGCCAAGTCTTGGCTAGCGGGAACGATGAGCAGTTCTTC
TRBV6-1	few	-	TRBJ2-5	CASSYQETQYF	TGTGCCAGCAGTTACCAAGAGACCCAGTACTTC
TRBV7-9	few	TRBD1	TRBJ1-1	CASSSTGTGFTEAFF	TGTGCCAGCAGCTCCACCGGGACAGGGTTTACTGAAGCTTTCTTT
TRBV10-3	few	TRBD1	TRBJ2-7	CATSGGATGEQYF	TGTGCCACCTCAGGGGGTGCTACGGGCGAGCAGTACTTC
TRBV30	-	TRBD1	TRBJ2-7	CASTRQGPSYEQYF	TGTGCCTCCACGCGACAGGGGCCATCCTACGAGCAGTACTTC
TRBV5-4	few	TRBD1	TRBJ2-7	CASSLFDRAEQYF	TGTGCCAGCAGCTTGTTCGACAGGGCCGAGCAGTACTTC